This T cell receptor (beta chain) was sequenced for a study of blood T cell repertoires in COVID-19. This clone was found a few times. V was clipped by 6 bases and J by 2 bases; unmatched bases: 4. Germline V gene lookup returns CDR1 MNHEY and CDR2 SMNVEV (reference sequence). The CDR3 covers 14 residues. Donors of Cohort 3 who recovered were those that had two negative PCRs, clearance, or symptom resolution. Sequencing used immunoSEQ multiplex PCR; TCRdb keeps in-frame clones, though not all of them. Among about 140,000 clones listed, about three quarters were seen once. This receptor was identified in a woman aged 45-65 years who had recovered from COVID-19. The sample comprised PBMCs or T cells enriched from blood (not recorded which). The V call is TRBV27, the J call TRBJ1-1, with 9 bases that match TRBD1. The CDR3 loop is CASSRTGVNTEAFF. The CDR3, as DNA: TGTGCCAGCAGCCGGACAGGGGTTAACACTGAAGCTTTCTTT.